These 16 T cell receptor beta chains came from one sample sequenced in a study of blood T cell repertoires in COVID-19. TCRdb keeps only in-frame clones here, not all; method: immunoSEQ multiplex PCR. The sample consists of approximately 330,000 clones, 88% of them appearing once. Material: peripheral blood. Every receptor here comes from a woman in her forties or fifties with active or convalescent COVID-19.

The chain is built from TRBV5-1 and TRBJ2-1; 8 nucleotides agree with TRBD1. There are 14 residues in the CDR3. The ends lost 4 bases at V and 5 bases at J; junction bases unmatched: 5. Germline V gene data show CDR1 as SGHRS and CDR2 as YFSETQ. In DNA form, the CDR3 reads TGCGCCAGCAGCGTAGGGACAGGCAACAATGAGCAGTTCTTC. Protein product: CASSVGTGNNEQFF.

This clone was observed once. The chain has TRBV18 and TRBJ2-3; D unclear. Per the germline V gene, CDR1 is KGHSH and CDR2 is LQKENI. This CDR3 has 13 residues. V lost 2 bases and J 5 bases, leaving 8 bases between the germline ends. The CDR3: CASSPNSEDTQYF. For the CDR3, the DNA is TGTGCCAGCTCACCAAATAGTGAAGATACGCAGTATTTT. The whole variable domain, remainder taken from reference TRBV18 and TRBJ2-3, is NAGVMQNPRHLVRRRGQEARLRCSPMKGHSHVYWYRQLPEEGLKFMVYLQKENIIDESGMPKERFSAEFPKEGPSILRIQQVVRGDSAAYFCASSPNSEDTQYFGPGTRLTVL.

The chain has TRBV7-2 and TRBJ2-1; 9 bases map to TRBD2. CDR1 and CDR2 (germline): SGHTA, FQGNSA. V gave up 6 bases and J gave up 6 bases; unmatched junction bases: 9. This CDR3 has 15 residues. The CDR3, as DNA: TGTGCCAGCAGAAATAGCGGGAGTGTTGGCAATGAGCAGTTCTTC. Its protein product is CASRNSGSVGNEQFF.

The count of this clone is one. This chain connects TRBV2 to TRBJ2-3, with D uncertain. The ends were cut back, 2 bases at V and 5 bases at J, with 11 bases in the middle. The CDR3 totals 14 residues. Germline V gene lookup returns CDR1 SNHLY and CDR2 FYNNEI. In DNA form, the CDR3 reads TGTGCCAGCAGTGAAAATGGGCGAAAAGATACGCAGTATTTT. It translates to CASSENGRKDTQYF. Together with reference TRBV2 and TRBJ2-3, the CDR3 gives the full variable domain: EPEVTQTPSHQVTQMGQEVILRCVPISNHLYFYWYRQILGQKVEFLVSFYNNEISEKSEIFDDQFSVERPDGSNFTLKIRSTKLEDSAMYFCASSENGRKDTQYFGPGTRLTVL.

To note about this clone: This specimen includes other DNA sequences encoding the same CDR3. The rearrangement links TRBV9 to TRBJ2-7; D gene ambiguous. CDR3 size: 13 residues. Per the germline V gene, CDR1 is SGDLS and CDR2 is YYNGEE. V shed 0 bases and J shed 2 bases, with 6 bases lying between them. CDR3 sequence (DNA): TGTGCCAGCAGCGTAGGACTGACCTACGAGCAGTACTTC. It encodes CASSVGLTYEQYF.

This clone was counted once. V is TRBV25-1 and J is TRBJ2-5; D unresolved. V lost 2 bases and J lost 2, with 12 bases in between. CDR1 is MGHDK and CDR2 is SYGVNS in the germline V gene. The CDR3 runs to 15 residues. DNA of the CDR3: TGTGCCAGCAGTGAACTTGAGGCTGGACAAGAGACCCAGTACTTC. The encoded protein is CASSELEAGQETQYF.

The chain couples TRBV4-2 to TRBJ2-2, with 7 positions matching TRBD2. With 0 bases clipped from V and 5 bases from J, the junction kept 9 bases outside the gene matches. Germline V gives CDR1 LGHNA, CDR2 YNFKEQ. This CDR3 spans 17 amino acids. CDR3 sequence (DNA): TGTGCCAGCAGCCAAGATCCCCAGGGAGGGGAGACCGGGGAGCTGTTTTTT. This sequence encodes CASSQDPQGGETGELFF.

The chain has TRBV7-6 and TRBJ2-5; TRBD2 matches at 10 bases. V lost 5 bases and J lost 4; bases outside the gene matches: 7. The CDR3 sequence is 15 residues long. CDR1 and CDR2 (germline): SGHVS, FNYEAQ. This CDR3 is CASSGSTSGLETQYF. DNA for the CDR3: TGTGCCAGCAGCGGATCGACTAGCGGGTTAGAGACCCAGTACTTC.

The chain carries TRBV19 and TRBJ2-7; the match to TRBD1 covers 7 bases. This CDR3 region has 15 residues. Germline lookup yields CDR1 LNHDA and CDR2 SQIVND (reference sequence). J was trimmed by 3 bases and V by 4 bases; bases with no gene match: 9. The CDR3 bases are TGTGCCAGTAGTAGTCGAGTAGGGGGCAGCTACGAGCAGTACTTC. It is translated as CASSSRVGGSYEQYF.

The chain has TRBV5-5 and TRBJ2-1; no clear D gene. CDR1 SGHKS and CDR2 YYEKEE come from the germline V gene (reference sequence). Trimming pared 4 bases from V and 8 bases from J, leaving 10 bases between. The CDR3 has 12 residues. The CDR3 DNA is TGTGCCAGCAGCCTCCTTCGGGATGAGCAGTTCTTC. Translation gives CASSLLRDEQFF.

J is TRBJ2-3 and V is TRBV7-6; 11 bases are shared with TRBD2. Germline lookup yields CDR1 SGHVS and CDR2 FNYEAQ. The CDR3 runs 12 residues. The V and J ends lost 8 bases and 11 bases, in that order; junction bases with no gene match: 6. CDR3 protein: CASRPTSGGQYF. CDR3 DNA sequence: TGTGCCAGCCGTCCTACTAGCGGGGGGCAGTATTTT.

The rearrangement joins TRBV12-5 to TRBJ2-7; 9 nucleotides match TRBD1. CDR1 LGHNT and CDR2 FRNRAP come from the germline V gene. Unmatched junction bases numbered 2, after V lost 4 bases and J lost 1 base. CDR3 length equals 14 residues. The CDR3 DNA is TGTGCTAGTGGTTCTGGACAGGGGTCCTACGAGCAGTACTTC. Translation gives CASGSGQGSYEQYF.

The chain is built from TRBV2 and TRBJ2-6; weak D call: TRBD1 (5 bases). From germline, CDR1 is SNHLY and CDR2 FYNNEI. The V end was cut by 3 bases, the J end by 1 base, with 10 bases between. The CDR3 spans 16 residues. CDR3 nucleotides: TGTGCCAGCAGTGAGGGGCCGCTGTCTGGGGCCAACGTCCTGACTTTC. Amino acid sequence: CASSEGPLSGANVLTF.

The rearrangement uses TRBV6-5 and TRBJ1-2; 10 bases map to TRBD1. Germline CDR1 MNHEY, CDR2 SVGAGI. V lost 4 bases and J lost 3; bases outside the gene matches: 5. The CDR3 extends over 15 amino acids. The CDR3 region is CASSSPGTGDYGYTF. In DNA form, the CDR3 reads TGTGCCAGCAGTTCTCCCGGGACAGGGGACTATGGCTACACCTTC.

V usage is TRBV6-2 or TRBV6-3 and J usage is TRBJ1-1; D gene uncertain. V gave up 0 bases and J gave up 1 base, with 15 bases separating them. The CDR3 has 17 amino acids. Germline V lookup: CDR1 MNHEY, CDR2 SVGEGT. The DNA of the CDR3 is TGTGCCAGCAGTTACTCGCGACACCTTCCCGAGAACACTGAAGCTTTCTTT. This encodes CASSYSRHLPENTEAFF.

This sequence joins TRBV7-9 and TRBJ2-1; the D gene is possibly TRBD2 (6 bases). The CDR3 is 16 residues long. Germline V gene data show CDR1 as SEHNR and CDR2 as FQNEAQ (reference sequence). Deletions cut 5 bases from V and 4 bases from J, with 18 bases between. In nucleotides, the CDR3 is TGTGCCAGCAGCCCCACCTGGGACTCAACATACAATGAGCAGTTCTTC. It translates to CASSPTWDSTYNEQFF.